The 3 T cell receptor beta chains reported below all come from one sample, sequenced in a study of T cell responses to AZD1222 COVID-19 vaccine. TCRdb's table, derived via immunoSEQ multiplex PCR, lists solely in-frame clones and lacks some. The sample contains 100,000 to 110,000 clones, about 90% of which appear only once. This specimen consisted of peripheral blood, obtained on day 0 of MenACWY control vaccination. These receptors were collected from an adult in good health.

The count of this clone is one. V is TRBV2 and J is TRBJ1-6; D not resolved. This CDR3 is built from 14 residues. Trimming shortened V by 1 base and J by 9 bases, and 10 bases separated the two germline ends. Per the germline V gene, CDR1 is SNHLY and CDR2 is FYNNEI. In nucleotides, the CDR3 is TGTGCCAGCAGTGAAGGAATAGTCCCTTCACCCCTCCACTTT. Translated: CASSEGIVPSPLHF.

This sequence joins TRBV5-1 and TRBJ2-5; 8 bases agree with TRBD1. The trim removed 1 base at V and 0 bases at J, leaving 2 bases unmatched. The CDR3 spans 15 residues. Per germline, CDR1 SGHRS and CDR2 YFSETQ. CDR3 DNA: TGCGCCAGCAGCTTGTACAGGGGGTACCAAGAGACCCAGTACTTC. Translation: CASSLYRGYQETQYF. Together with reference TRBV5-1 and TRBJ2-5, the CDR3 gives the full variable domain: KAGVTQTPRYLIKTRGQQVTLSCSPISGHRSVSWYQQTPGQGLQFLFEYFSETQRNKGNFPGRFSGRQFSNSRSEMNVSTLELGDSALYLCASSLYRGYQETQYFGPGTRLLVL.

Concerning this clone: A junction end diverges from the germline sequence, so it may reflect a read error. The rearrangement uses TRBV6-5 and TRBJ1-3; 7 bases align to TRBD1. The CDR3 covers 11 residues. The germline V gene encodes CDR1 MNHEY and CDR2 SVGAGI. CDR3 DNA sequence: TGTGCCAGCAGGAGGGGGACAGCCCTAGGATTT. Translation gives CASRRGTALGF.